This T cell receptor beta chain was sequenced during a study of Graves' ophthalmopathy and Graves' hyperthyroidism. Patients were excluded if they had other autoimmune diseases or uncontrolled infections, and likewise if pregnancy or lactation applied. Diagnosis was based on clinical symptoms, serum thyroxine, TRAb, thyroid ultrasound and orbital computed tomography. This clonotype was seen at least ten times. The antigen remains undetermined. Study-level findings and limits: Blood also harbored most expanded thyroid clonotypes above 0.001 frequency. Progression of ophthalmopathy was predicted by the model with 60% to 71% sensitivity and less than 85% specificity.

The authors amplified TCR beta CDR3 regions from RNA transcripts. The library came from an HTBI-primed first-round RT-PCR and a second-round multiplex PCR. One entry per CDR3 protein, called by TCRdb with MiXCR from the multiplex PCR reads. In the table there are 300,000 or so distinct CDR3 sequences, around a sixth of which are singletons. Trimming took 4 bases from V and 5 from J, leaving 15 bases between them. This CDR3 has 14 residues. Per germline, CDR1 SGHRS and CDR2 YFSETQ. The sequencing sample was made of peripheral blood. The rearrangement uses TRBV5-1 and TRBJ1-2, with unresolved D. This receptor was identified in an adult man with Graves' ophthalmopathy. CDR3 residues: CASSQDPKTYGYTF. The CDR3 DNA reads TGCGCCAGCAGCCAGGACCCAAAGACATATGGCTACACCTTC.